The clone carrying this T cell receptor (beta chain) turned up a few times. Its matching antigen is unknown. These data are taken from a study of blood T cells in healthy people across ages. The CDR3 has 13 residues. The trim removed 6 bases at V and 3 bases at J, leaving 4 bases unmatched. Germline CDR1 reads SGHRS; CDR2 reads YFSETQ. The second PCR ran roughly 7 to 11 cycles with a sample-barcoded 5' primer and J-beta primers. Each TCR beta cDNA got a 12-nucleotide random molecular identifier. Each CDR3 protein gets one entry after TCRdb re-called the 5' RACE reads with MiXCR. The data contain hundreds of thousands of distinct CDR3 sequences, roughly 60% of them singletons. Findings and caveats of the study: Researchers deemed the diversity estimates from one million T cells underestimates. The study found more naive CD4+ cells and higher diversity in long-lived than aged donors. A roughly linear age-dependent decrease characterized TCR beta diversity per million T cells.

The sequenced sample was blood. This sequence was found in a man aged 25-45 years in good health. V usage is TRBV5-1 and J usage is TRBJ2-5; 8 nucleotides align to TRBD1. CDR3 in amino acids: CASKDREEETQYF. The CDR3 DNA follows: TGCGCCAGCAAGGACAGGGAAGAAGAGACCCAGTACTTC. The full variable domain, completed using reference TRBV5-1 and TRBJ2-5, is KAGVTQTPRYLIKTRGQQVTLSCSPISGHRSVSWYQQTPGQGLQFLFEYFSETQRNKGNFPGRFSGRQFSNSRSEMNVSTLELGDSALYLCASKDREEETQYFGPGTRLLVL.